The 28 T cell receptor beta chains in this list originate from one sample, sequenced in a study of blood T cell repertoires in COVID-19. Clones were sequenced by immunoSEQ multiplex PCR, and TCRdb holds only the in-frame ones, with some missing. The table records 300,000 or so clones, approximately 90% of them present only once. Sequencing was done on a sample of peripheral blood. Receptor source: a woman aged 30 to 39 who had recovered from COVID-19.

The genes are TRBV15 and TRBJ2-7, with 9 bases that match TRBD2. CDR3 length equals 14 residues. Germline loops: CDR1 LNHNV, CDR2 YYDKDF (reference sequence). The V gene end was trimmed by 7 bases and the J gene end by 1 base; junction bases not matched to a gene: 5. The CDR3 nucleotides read TGTGCCACCACCGCGGGGGGGCCGTCCTACGAGCAGTACTTC. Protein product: CATTAGGPSYEQYF.

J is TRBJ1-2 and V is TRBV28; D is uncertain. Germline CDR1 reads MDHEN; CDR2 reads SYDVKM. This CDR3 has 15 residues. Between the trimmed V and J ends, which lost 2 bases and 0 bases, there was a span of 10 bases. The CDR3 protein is CASSLLAGSNYGYTF. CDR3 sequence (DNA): TGTGCCAGCAGTTTACTTGCAGGATCTAACTATGGCTACACCTTC.

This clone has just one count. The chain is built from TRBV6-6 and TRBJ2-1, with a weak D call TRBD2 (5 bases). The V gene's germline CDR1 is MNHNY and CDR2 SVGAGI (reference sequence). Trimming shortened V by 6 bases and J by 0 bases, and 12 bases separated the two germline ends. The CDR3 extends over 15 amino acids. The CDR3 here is CASSQDSISYNEQFF. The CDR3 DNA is TGTGCCAGCAGCCAGGACTCGATCTCCTACAATGAGCAGTTCTTC.

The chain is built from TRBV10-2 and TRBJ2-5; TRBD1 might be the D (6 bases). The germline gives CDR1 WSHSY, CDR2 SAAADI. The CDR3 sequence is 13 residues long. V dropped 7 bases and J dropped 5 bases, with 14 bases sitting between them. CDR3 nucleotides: TGCGCCAGCATCGGGACACCTCGGGAGACCCAGTACTTC. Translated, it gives CASIGTPRETQYF.

This CDR3 is CASSLATGAHEQYF. CDR3 bases: TGTGCCAGCAGTTTAGCTACAGGGGCACACGAGCAGTACTTC. The chain carries TRBV5-6 and TRBJ2-7; 7 nucleotides agree with TRBD1. V lost 5 bases to trimming and J lost 5 bases; unmatched junction nucleotides: 10. Germline assignment: CDR1 SGHDT and CDR2 YYEEEE. The CDR3 totals 14 residues.

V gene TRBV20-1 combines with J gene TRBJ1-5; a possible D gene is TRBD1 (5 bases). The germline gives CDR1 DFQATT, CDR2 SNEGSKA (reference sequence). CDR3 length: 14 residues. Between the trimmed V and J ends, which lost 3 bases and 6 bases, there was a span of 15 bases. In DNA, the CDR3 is TGCAGTGCTAGTCCTGGGGGTAGCGGTCAGCCCCAGCATTTT. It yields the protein CSASPGGSGQPQHF.

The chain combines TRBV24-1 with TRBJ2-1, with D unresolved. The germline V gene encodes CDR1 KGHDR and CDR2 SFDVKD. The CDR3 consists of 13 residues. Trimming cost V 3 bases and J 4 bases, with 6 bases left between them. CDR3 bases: TGTGCCACCAGTGATACATTGTACAATGAGCAGTTCTTC. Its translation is CATSDTLYNEQFF.

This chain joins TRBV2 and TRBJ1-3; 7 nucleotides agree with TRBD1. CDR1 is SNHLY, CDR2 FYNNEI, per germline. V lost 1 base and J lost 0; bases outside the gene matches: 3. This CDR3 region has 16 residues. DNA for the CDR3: TGTGCCAGCAGTGAAGTGGGACAGAGCTCTGGAAACACCATATATTTT. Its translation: CASSEVGQSSGNTIYF. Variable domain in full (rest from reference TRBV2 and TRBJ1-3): EPEVTQTPSHQVTQMGQEVILRCVPISNHLYFYWYRQILGQKVEFLVSFYNNEISEKSEIFDDQFSVERPDGSNFTLKIRSTKLEDSAMYFCASSEVGQSSGNTIYFGEGSWLTVV.

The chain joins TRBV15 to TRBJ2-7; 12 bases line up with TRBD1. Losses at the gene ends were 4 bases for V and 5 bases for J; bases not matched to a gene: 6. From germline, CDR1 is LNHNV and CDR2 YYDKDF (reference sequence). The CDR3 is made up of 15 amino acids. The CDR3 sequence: CATSIAGTGGDEQYF. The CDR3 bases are TGTGCCACCAGCATCGCCGGGACAGGGGGCGACGAGCAGTACTTC.

The CDR3 region has the DNA TGTGCCAGCAGTTTGGTGGCGGAGATCTATGGCTACACCTTC. Translating it yields CASSLVAEIYGYTF. The rearrangement joins TRBV28 to TRBJ1-2; no definite D call. This CDR3 is 14 amino acids long. V shed 3 bases and J shed 4 bases, with 12 bases lying between them. Germline V gene lookup returns CDR1 MDHEN and CDR2 SYDVKM.

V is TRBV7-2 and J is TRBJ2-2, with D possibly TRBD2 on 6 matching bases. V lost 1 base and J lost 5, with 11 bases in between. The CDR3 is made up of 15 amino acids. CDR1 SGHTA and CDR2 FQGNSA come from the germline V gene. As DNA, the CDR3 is TGTGCCAGCAGCTTAGTGGGGCGGGGAACCGGGGAGCTGTTTTTT. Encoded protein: CASSLVGRGTGELFF.

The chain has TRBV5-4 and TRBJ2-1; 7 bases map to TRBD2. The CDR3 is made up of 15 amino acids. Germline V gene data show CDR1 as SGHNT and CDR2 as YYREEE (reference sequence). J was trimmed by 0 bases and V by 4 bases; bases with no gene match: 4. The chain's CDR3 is CASSQSGDSYNEQFF. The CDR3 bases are TGTGCCAGCAGCCAGAGCGGGGACTCCTACAATGAGCAGTTCTTC.

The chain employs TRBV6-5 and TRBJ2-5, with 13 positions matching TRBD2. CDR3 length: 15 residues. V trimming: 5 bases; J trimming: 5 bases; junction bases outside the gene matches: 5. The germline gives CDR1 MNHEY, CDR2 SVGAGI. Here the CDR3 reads CASSQTSGGRETQYF. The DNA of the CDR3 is TGTGCCAGCAGTCAGACTAGCGGGGGGCGGGAGACCCAGTACTTC.

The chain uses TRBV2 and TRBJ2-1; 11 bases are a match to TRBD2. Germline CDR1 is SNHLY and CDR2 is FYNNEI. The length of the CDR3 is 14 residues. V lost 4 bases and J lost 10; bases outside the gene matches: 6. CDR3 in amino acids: CASSGGLAGGEQFF. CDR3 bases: TGTGCCAGCAGTGGTGGTCTAGCGGGGGGAGAGCAGTTCTTC.

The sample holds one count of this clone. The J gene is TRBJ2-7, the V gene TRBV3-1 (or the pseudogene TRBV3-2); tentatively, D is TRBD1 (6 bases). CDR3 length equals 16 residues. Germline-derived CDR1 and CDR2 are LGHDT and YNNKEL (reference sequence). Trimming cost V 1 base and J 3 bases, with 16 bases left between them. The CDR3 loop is CASSQVTDSSNYEQYF. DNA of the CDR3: TGTGCCAGCAGCCAAGTTACGGACAGCAGCAACTACGAGCAGTACTTC.

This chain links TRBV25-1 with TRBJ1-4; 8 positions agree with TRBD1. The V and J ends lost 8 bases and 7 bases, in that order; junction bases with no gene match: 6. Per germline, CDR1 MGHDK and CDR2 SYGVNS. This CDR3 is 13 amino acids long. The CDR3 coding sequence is TGTGCCAGCCAGGGACAGGTCGGTGAAAAACTGTTTTTT. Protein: CASQGQVGEKLFF.

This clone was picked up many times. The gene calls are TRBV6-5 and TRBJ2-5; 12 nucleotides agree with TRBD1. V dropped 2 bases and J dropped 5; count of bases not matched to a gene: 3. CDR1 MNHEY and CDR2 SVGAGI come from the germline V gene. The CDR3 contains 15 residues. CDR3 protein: CASSYGTGGAETQYF. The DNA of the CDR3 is TGTGCCAGCAGTTACGGGACAGGGGGCGCGGAGACCCAGTACTTC.

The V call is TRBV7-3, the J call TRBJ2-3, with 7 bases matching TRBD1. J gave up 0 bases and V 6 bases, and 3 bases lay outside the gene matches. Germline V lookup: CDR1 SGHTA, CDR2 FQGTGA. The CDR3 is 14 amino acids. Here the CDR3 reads CASRQQGSTDTQYF. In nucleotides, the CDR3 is TGTGCCAGCAGACAACAGGGGAGCACAGATACGCAGTATTTT.

CDR3 loop: CASSFSDSPMVDTQYF. The CDR3, as DNA: TGTGCCAGCAGTTTTTCGGACAGCCCGATGGTTGATACGCAGTATTTT. The chain recombines TRBV28 with TRBJ2-3; tentatively, D is TRBD1 (6 bases). The CDR3 is made up of 16 amino acids. Germline CDR1 and CDR2: MDHEN and SYDVKM. Trimming removed 3 bases from V and 6 bases from J, with 19 bases in between.

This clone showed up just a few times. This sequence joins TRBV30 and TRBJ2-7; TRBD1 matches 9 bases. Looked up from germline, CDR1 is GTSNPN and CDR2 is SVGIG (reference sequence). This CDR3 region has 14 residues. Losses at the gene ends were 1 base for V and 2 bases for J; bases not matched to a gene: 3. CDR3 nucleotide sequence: TGTGCCTGGAGTGGAACAGGGGGCGCCTACGAGCAGTACTTC. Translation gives CAWSGTGGAYEQYF.

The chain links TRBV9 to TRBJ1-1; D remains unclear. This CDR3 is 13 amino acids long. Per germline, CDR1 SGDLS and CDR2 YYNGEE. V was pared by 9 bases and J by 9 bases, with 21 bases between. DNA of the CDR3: TGTGCCACCACCAAGACAACGGGAGGGCAAGCTTTCTTT. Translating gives CATTKTTGGQAFF.

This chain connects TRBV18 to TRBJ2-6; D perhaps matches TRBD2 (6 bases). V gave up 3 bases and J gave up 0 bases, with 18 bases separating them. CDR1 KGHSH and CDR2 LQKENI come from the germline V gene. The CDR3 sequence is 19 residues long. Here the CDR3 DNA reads TGTGCCAGCTCACCGAACCTCGGGACTGCGAGCTCTGGGGCCAACGTCCTGACTTTC. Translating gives CASSPNLGTASSGANVLTF.

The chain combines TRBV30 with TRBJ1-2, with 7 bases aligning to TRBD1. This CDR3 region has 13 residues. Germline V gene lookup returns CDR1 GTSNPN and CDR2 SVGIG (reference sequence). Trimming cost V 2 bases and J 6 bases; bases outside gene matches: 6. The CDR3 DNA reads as TGTGCCTGGAGTCTACAGGGGAGCCATGGCTACACCTTC. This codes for CAWSLQGSHGYTF.

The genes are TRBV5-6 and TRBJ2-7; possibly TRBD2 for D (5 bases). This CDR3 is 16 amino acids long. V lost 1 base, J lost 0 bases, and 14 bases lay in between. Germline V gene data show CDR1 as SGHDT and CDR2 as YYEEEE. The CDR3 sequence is CASSLFSGGYSYEQYF. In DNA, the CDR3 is TGTGCCAGCAGCTTGTTTTCGGGCGGGTACTCCTACGAGCAGTACTTC.

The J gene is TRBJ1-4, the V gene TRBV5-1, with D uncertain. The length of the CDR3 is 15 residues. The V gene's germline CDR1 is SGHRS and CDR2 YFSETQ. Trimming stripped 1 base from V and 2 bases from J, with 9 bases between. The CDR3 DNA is TGCGCCAGCAGCTTGTCTGGCCAGACTAATGAAAAACTGTTTTTT. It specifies CASSLSGQTNEKLFF.

CDR3 in DNA: TGTGCCTGGGGACTAGGTCGGGAGACCCAGTACTTC. Its protein product is CAWGLGRETQYF. V and J are TRBV30 and TRBJ2-5; 7 nucleotides agree with TRBD2. The CDR3 spans 12 residues. V lost 5 bases and J lost 5; bases outside the gene matches: 5. CDR1 and CDR2 from the germline V gene are GTSNPN and SVGIG (reference sequence).

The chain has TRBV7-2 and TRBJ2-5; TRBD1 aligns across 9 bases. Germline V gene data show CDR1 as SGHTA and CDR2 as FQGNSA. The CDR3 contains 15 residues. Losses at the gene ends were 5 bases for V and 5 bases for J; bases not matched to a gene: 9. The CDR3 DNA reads TGTGCCAGCAGCCTCGGGACAGGGCTTCGGGAGACCCAGTACTTC. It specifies CASSLGTGLRETQYF.

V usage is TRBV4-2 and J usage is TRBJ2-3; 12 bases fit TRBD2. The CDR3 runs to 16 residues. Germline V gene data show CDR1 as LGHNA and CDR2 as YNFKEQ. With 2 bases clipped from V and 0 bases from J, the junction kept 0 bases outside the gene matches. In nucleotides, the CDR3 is TGTGCCAGCAGCCAACTAGCGGGGGGGAGCACAGATACGCAGTATTTT. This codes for CASSQLAGGSTDTQYF.